This entry features one T cell receptor beta chain sequence. The antigen is unknown. The sample originates from a study of chemoradiotherapy in HPV16-positive cancers. Samples were taken several times over chemoradiotherapy. Study findings and constraints: During treatment, candidate HPV-specific clones and E7-related motifs expanded in tumor.

Sequencing was performed with immunoSEQ multiplex PCR; in TCRdb, only in-frame clones are kept and a portion is missing. The sample carries 6,600 or so clones, roughly nine tenths recorded once. The germline V gene has CDR1 SNHLY and CDR2 FYNNEI. There are 15 residues in the CDR3. The germline V and J ends were trimmed by 4 bases and 2 bases, with 13 bases remaining between them. Sample: tumor tissue, taken from a patient who underwent chemoradiotherapy. V and J are TRBV2 and TRBJ2-3; tentatively, D is TRBD2 (5 bases). This receptor was obtained from a human donor with HPV-associated anogenital cancer. The CDR3, as DNA: TGTGCCAGCAGTGGACTATCCCTAAACACAGATACGCAGTATTTT. Translated, it gives CASSGLSLNTDTQYF.